The TCR beta chain under discussion was sequenced for a study of radiotherapy plus CTLA-4 blockade in lung cancer. Study as a whole: In roughly 19% of patients, objective responses were seen; 30% to 35% had disease control.

Turning to this clone: Its antigen is undetermined.

V was pared by 6 bases and J by 7 bases, with 8 bases of the junction left unmatched. Germline V gene data show CDR1 as MNHNS and CDR2 as SASEGT. This CDR3 has 13 residues. Some clones are missing from TCRdb's copy, which holds only in-frame ones; the method was immunoSEQ multiplex PCR. The profile shows tens of thousands of clones, under 80% of them singletons. Study results and caveats: Some TCR clones had been derived from tumors. These clones expanded in peripheral blood after radiotherapy plus ipilimumab.

This chain links TRBV6-1 with TRBJ1-2; TRBD1 matches at 7 bases. The clonotype originates from a human donor with non-small cell lung cancer who had stable disease on radiotherapy plus ipilimumab. Sample: peripheral blood, taken from a patient treated with radiotherapy plus ipilimumab. CDR3 protein: CASSPTGVSGYTF. In DNA form, the CDR3 reads TGTGCCAGCAGCCCTACAGGGGTGAGTGGCTACACCTTC.